This T cell receptor (beta chain) was sequenced for a study of blood T cell repertoires in COVID-19 (dated by TCRdb to the early 2020s). With regard to the full study: Samples covering the acute and convalescent phases of COVID-19 were provided by collaborators in the United States, Italy and Spain. The material from the prospective study consisted of cDNA or gDNA derived from T cells, B-cell-depleted T cells, or PBMCs. Subjects who had been exposed to COVID-19, were actively infected with it, or had recovered from it provided the deeply sampled blood TCRbeta repertoires that made up the dataset. A freely available public database, intended as a resource for researchers studying the immune response to SARS-CoV-2, is where the repertoires were released. The samples were drawn from two sources: the first 160 participants of the ongoing ImmuneRACE study, and about 1,300 subjects contributed by 6 global collaborators. Sample metadata almost always included a de-identified subject ID, COVID-19 status, age in years and sex. Where HLA class I and class II types were available, the types were taken from metadata supplied by the sample provider, not from assay-based typing.

Whole blood was collected in K2EDTA tubes by collaborating institutions according to the institutions' own protocols. For TCRbeta analysis, collaborators shipped samples in one of three forms: frozen whole blood, isolated PBMCs, or DNA extracted from either of those sample types. TCRbeta CDR3 regions were amplified from genomic DNA using the immunoSEQ Assay, a bias-controlled multiplex PCR. In the authors' own workflow: Within the assay, amplification of reference gene primers was used to estimate how many nucleated cells each sample contained. To quantify the absolute abundance of each unique TCRbeta CDR3 rearrangement, sequence reads were collapsed and filtered. For each sample, productive Simpson clonality was calculated as the square root of Simpson's diversity index across productive rearrangements. TCRdb mirrors the immuneACCESS table, restricted to in-frame sequences. Some clones are absent from its copies; in checked studies, under half trace to an unresolved V gene, and the reason for the others is unknown. The D gene and trimming were derived from the DNA, and the V and J assignments and clone size from that table. For this sample the table gives some 260,000 clones, of which approximately 86% were detected only once. The ten largest account for approximately 0.8% of the sample.

What the research found in general, with its limitations: The amount of clinical and demographic metadata varied by source and participant and was provided uncurated.

V trim: 4 bases; J trim: 14 bases; unmatched bases: 13. For CDR1 and CDR2, the germline V gene lists SGHDN and FVKESK. The CDR3 numbers 15 residues from cysteine through phenylalanine. CDR3 DNA only is kept here, 45 bases in frame from base 1. Worth noting for this clone: Its antigen target is currently unknown. Per-nucleotide qualities are absent, and no much larger clonotype sits a single base away.

This receptor was identified in a woman between 25 and 40 years old with acute or convalescent COVID-19. The sample taken for sequencing was peripheral blood. The chain joins TRBV14 to TRBJ1-4, and 10 bases in between align with TRBD1. The CDR3 has the sequence CASSPRQGARSTLFF. The nucleotide sequence is given as TGTGCCAGCAGCCCTCGACAGGGGGCCCGGTCGACGCTGTTTTTT.